This TCR beta chain was obtained from a study of shared clonotypes between healthy human individuals. Points from the study as a whole: Among non-shared clonotypes, generation probabilities were lower than among those shared by all four donors. Sharing across a handful of donors was seen in around 5% of naive CD4 clonotypes.

With respect to this clone: Its matching antigen is unknown.

CD45RO-negative CD8 cells positively selected for CCR7 made up the naive population, which excluded terminally differentiated effector memory CD45RA+ cells. Deep was the level at which the assay was run. Assay: immunoSEQ multiplex PCR; the TCRdb copy retains only in-frame clones and omits some. This sample has 2 million to 2.5 million clones, with about 95% found just once. This receptor was obtained from a man aged 18 to 35 in good health. Material: naive CD8+ T cells sorted from blood.

CDR3 protein: CASSPPDDQSSMNTEAFF. The CDR3 DNA sequence: TGTGCCAGCTCACCACCGGACGATCAGAGCTCCATGAACACTGAAGCTTTCTTT. The chain couples TRBV18 to TRBJ1-1, with D unclear. Germline loops: CDR1 KGHSH, CDR2 LQKENI. V lost 0 bases to trimming and J lost 0 bases, with 17 bases between them. The CDR3 loop spans 18 amino acids.